One and the same sample provided the 8 T cell receptor beta chains below, sequenced in a study of blood T cell repertoires in COVID-19. Assay: immunoSEQ multiplex PCR; the TCRdb copy retains only in-frame clones and omits some. Among 260,000 or so clones listed, about four fifths were seen once. Source material: PBMCs or T cells enriched from blood (not recorded which). The source is a woman between 35 and 50 years old who had been exposed to COVID-19.

The chain links TRBV5-1 to TRBJ2-3; perhaps TRBD2 as D (5 bases). This CDR3 is built from 15 residues. The germline gives CDR1 SGHRS, CDR2 YFSETQ. V lost 4 bases and J 3 bases, leaving 15 bases between the germline ends. CDR3 in amino acids: CASSSNIGGTDTQYF. The CDR3 nucleotides are TGCGCCAGCAGCAGCAATATTGGAGGAACAGATACGCAGTATTTT.

The chain is built from TRBV5-4 and TRBJ2-5; D remains ambiguous. The ends were cut back, 1 base at V and 3 bases at J, with 7 bases in the middle. Germline-derived CDR1 and CDR2 are SGHNT and YYREEE (reference sequence). CDR3 size: 13 residues. CDR3 residues: CASSLMSEETQYF. The CDR3 DNA sequence: TGTGCCAGCAGCTTGATGTCGGAAGAGACCCAGTACTTC.

This clone was detected only once. The chain carries TRBV5-1 and TRBJ1-4; no clear D gene. Looked up from germline, CDR1 is SGHRS and CDR2 is YFSETQ. This CDR3 spans 16 amino acids. Trimming cost V 4 bases and J 5 bases, with 18 bases left between them. The CDR3 DNA is TGCGCCAGCAGCCTCCTCCGAGTGGGCCTCAATGAAAAACTGTTTTTT. Its translation is CASSLLRVGLNEKLFF.

The V and J genes are TRBV5-6 and TRBJ2-1; 11 bases map to TRBD2. V shed 2 bases, J shed 9 bases, and the junction held 7 bases outside the gene matches. In germline, CDR1 is SGHDT, CDR2 YYEEEE. CDR3 length equals 15 residues. The CDR3 coding sequence is TGTGCCAGCAGCTTTTTAACTAGCGGGGGTCTTGAGCAGTTCTTC. This translates into CASSFLTSGGLEQFF.

The rearrangement links TRBV11-1 to TRBJ2-5, with D tentatively TRBD2 (6 bases). The V end was cut by 5 bases, the J end by 4 bases, with 11 bases between. The CDR3 is 13 residues long. The germline V gene encodes CDR1 SGHAT and CDR2 FQDESV (reference sequence). The DNA for the CDR3 is TGTGCCAGCAGCCCAAGCGGGCGAGAGACCCAGTACTTC. Protein: CASSPSGRETQYF. Combining the CDR3 with reference TRBV11-1 and TRBJ2-5 gives the whole variable domain EAEVAQSPRYKITEKSQAVAFWCDPISGHATLYWYRQILGQGPELLVQFQDESVVDDSQLPKDRFSAERLKGVDSTLKIQPAELGDSAMYLCASSPSGRETQYFGPGTRLLVL.

The chain has TRBV2 and TRBJ1-1; D remains ambiguous. The CDR3 spans 13 residues. V gave up 6 bases and J gave up 1 base, with 9 bases separating them. Germline V lookup: CDR1 SNHLY, CDR2 FYNNEI. CDR3 coding DNA: TGTGCCAGCAGGGTGTCGAGGAACACTGAAGCTTTCTTT. This translates into CASRVSRNTEAFF.

CDR3 DNA: TGTGCCAGCAGCTCCGTAGGGGGGGTTGATGGCTACACCTTC. This sequence encodes CASSSVGGVDGYTF. The chain uses TRBV7-3 and TRBJ1-2, with a weak D call TRBD1 (6 bases). The germline V gene encodes CDR1 SGHTA and CDR2 FQGTGA. Trimming left V 4 bases short and J 6 bases short, with 15 bases between. This CDR3 has 14 amino acids. The whole variable domain, filled in from reference TRBV7-3 and TRBJ1-2, reads GAGVSQTPSNKVTEKGKYVELRCDPISGHTALYWYRQSLGQGPEFLIYFQGTGAADDSGLPNDRFFAVRPEGSVSTLKIQRTERGDSAVYLCASSSVGGVDGYTFGSGTRLTVV.

This chain uses TRBV7-6 with TRBJ1-2, with 9 bases lining up with TRBD1. The CDR3 runs 16 residues. J lost 6 bases, V lost 4 bases, and 12 bases had no gene match. Germline CDR1 SGHVS, CDR2 FNYEAQ. CDR3 nucleotides: TGTGCCAGCAGCTCCGCCCGGGACAGGGTGATGAATGGCTACACCTTC. Its protein is CASSSARDRVMNGYTF.